Reported below is one T cell receptor (beta chain). The PCR made use of 60 Vbeta and 13 Jbeta primers. Here immunoSEQ multiplex PCR was the method, and the copy in TCRdb shows in-frame clones only, minus some. The data show roughly 190,000 clones, 60% to 80% seen once. Trimming removed 2 bases at V and 9 bases at J, with 12 bases between. Per germline, CDR1 SGHDT and CDR2 YYEEEE. The CDR3 consists of 13 residues. This specimen belongs to a study of cytomegalovirus exposure and HLA in healthy donors. The source of this sequence is a female donor in good health and CMV-seronegative. V usage is TRBV5-6 and J usage is TRBJ1-5; D possibly corresponds to TRBD1 (5 bases). Sequenced sample: PBMCs. The CDR3 is CASSFQGPGPQHF. The CDR3 DNA reads TGTGCCAGCAGCTTTCAGGGCCCAGGGCCCCAGCATTTT.